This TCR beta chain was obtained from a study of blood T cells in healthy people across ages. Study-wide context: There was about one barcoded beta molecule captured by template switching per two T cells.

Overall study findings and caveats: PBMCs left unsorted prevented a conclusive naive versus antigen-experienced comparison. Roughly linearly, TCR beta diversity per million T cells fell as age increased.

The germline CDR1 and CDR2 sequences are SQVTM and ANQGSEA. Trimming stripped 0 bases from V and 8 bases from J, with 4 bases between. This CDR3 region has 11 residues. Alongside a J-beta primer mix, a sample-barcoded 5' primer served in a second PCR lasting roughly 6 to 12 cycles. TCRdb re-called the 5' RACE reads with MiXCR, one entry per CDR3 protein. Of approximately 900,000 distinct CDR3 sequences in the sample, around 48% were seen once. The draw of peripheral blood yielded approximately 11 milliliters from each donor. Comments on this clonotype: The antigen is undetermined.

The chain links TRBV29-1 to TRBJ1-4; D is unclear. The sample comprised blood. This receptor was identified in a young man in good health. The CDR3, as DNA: TGCAGCGTTGAAGAATGGGAAAAACTGTTTTTT. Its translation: CSVEEWEKLFF.